Listed here are 8 T cell receptor beta chains from one sample, sequenced in a study of post-analysis software for immune sequencing data. General study findings and limits: With TRBV5-6, TRBV5-1 and TRBV20-1 included, five TRBV segments were more frequent in patients than in controls.

Antigen specificity for these receptors is unknown. The TCR beta cDNA libraries contained unique molecular identifiers. Using its own MiXCR run on the PCR reads, TCRdb lists one record per CDR3 protein. The sample shows fewer than 850,000 distinct CDR3 sequences, 25% to 30% of them seen only once. Specimen: blood. All receptors derive from a girl aged 5-17 years with multiple sclerosis.

This clonotype was seen ten or more times. The gene calls are TRBV20-1 and TRBJ2-5; no clear D gene. The V gene's germline CDR1 is DFQATT and CDR2 SNEGSKA (reference sequence). This CDR3 contains 11 residues. V shed 5 bases and J shed 1 base, with 5 bases lying between them. The CDR3 region is CSAYRQETQYF. DNA of the CDR3: TGCAGTGCTTACCGCCAAGAGACCCAGTACTTC.

J is TRBJ1-1 and V is TRBV29-1; no clear D. Deletions cut 7 bases from V and 1 base from J, with 13 bases between. Germline CDR1 and CDR2: SQVTM and ANQGSEA. This CDR3 has 13 amino acids. CDR3 in amino acids: CSARRQKNTEAFF. CDR3 sequence (DNA): TGCAGCGCCAGGCGGCAGAAGAACACTGAAGCTTTCTTT.

There are a few counts of this clonotype. The chain employs TRBV6-2 or TRBV6-3 and TRBJ1-1; D not resolved. Germline V CDR1 and CDR2: MNHEY, SVGEGT. With 6 bases removed from V and 10 bases from J, the gap between germline ends came to 18 bases. This CDR3 contains 13 residues. The CDR3 here is CASSPPRRSGAFF. The CDR3 DNA reads as TGTGCCAGCAGCCCCCCGCGGAGATCAGGAGCTTTCTTT.

The CDR3 DNA is TGTGCCAGCAGTGCTACCGACAGGGGGCGCAGGTTTGGCACCAAAAACATTCAGTACTTC. Amino acid sequence: CASSATDRGRRFGTKNIQYF. This sequence joins TRBV27 and TRBJ2-4; 10 bases fit TRBD1. Germline V CDR1 and CDR2: MNHEY, SMNVEV (reference sequence). V shed 5 bases, J shed 2 bases, and the junction held 18 bases outside the gene matches. The CDR3 spans 20 residues.

This rearrangement joins TRBV5-4 to TRBJ2-5, with D possibly matching TRBD1 (6 bases). Germline CDR1 and CDR2: SGHNT and YYREEE (reference sequence). Trimming took off 4 bases at V and 2 bases at J, with 15 bases between the two ends. The CDR3 has 15 residues. This CDR3 reads CASSHWDTEQETQYF. CDR3 DNA: TGTGCCAGCAGCCACTGGGACACAGAGCAAGAGACCCAGTACTTC.

This chain links TRBV7-9 with TRBJ1-6; D gene ambiguous. Trimming cost V 5 bases and J 2 bases, with 13 bases left between them. This CDR3 region has 16 residues. The germline gives CDR1 SEHNR, CDR2 FQNEAQ (reference sequence). The CDR3 DNA reads as TGTGCCAGCAGCCCCGATTGGGTAACCTATAATTCACCCCTCCACTTT. Translating it yields CASSPDWVTYNSPLHF.

This clonotype has ten or more counts. This chain links TRBV5-1 with TRBJ2-7, with TRBD2 matching over 13 bases. Germline V gives CDR1 SGHRS, CDR2 YFSETQ. The CDR3 runs to 14 residues. Germline trimming cut 7 bases from V and 2 bases from J; bases unmatched to any gene: 3. The CDR3 is CASRGTSGTYEQYF. Written as DNA, the CDR3 is TGCGCCAGCCGAGGGACTAGCGGGACCTACGAGCAGTACTTC.

The chain carries TRBV20-1 and TRBJ2-5; TRBD2 aligns across 10 bases. The length of the CDR3 is 15 residues. The germline gives CDR1 DFQATT, CDR2 SNEGSKA (reference sequence). For the CDR3, the DNA is TGCAGGGCGGCCCTAGCGGGGGCCTTTCAAGAGACCCAGTACTTC. Protein: CRAALAGAFQETQYF.